These 7 T cell receptor beta chains were sequenced from one sample in a study of blood T cells in healthy people across ages. Through a sample-barcoded 5' primer and a J-beta primer mix, a second PCR was run for roughly 6 to 12 cycles. TCRdb independently ran MiXCR on the 5' RACE reads; one entry per CDR3 protein. This sample has about 1.7 million distinct CDR3 sequences, with roughly 28% found just once. Sequenced input: blood. These TCRs come from a woman aged 25 to 39 in good health.

The chain employs TRBV20-1 and TRBJ2-7; 11 nucleotides line up with TRBD1. The V gene's germline CDR1 is DFQATT and CDR2 SNEGSKA (reference sequence). The CDR3 consists of 15 residues. V lost 6 bases and J lost 5; bases outside the gene matches: 12. CDR3 region: CSAEATGQGVNEQYF. The CDR3 bases are TGCAGTGCGGAAGCAACGGGACAGGGGGTCAACGAGCAGTACTTC.

The V gene is TRBV3-1, the J gene TRBJ2-1; either TRBD1 or TRBD2 may supply D (5 bases each). The CDR3 runs to 14 residues. Germline CDR1 reads LGHDT; CDR2 reads YNNKEL (reference sequence). V lost 6 bases and J lost 8, with 17 bases in between. The CDR3 reads CASRATAQGHEQFF. The CDR3 nucleotides read TGTGCCAGCAGAGCGACTGCCCAGGGACATGAGCAGTTCTTC.

Concerning this clonotype itself: An end of the junction does not agree with germline; a read error may underlie this. The rearrangement joins TRBV7-9 to TRBJ2-7, with 7 bases aligning to TRBD1. Germline V lookup: CDR1 SEHNR, CDR2 FQNEAQ (reference sequence). The CDR3 runs to 14 residues. CDR3 nucleotide sequence: TGTGCCAGCAGCCCACCGGGACAGCCCTACGAGCAGGACTTC. The encoded protein is CASSPPGQPYEQDF.

This chain links TRBV7-2 with TRBJ2-3; TRBD1 agrees at 10 bases. After removal of 1 base from V and 3 bases from J, the junction contained 4 bases not matched to a gene. This CDR3 is 16 amino acids long. Germline CDR1 reads SGHTA; CDR2 reads FQGNSA. The CDR3: CASSLVGTGVTDTQYF. Written as DNA, the CDR3 is TGTGCCAGCAGCTTAGTCGGGACAGGGGTTACAGATACGCAGTATTTT.

This chain connects TRBV7-7 to TRBJ2-3; tentatively, D is TRBD2 (5 bases). The CDR3 has 13 amino acids. Germline V gene sequence: CDR1 SSHAT, CDR2 FNYEAQ (reference sequence). The V end lost 5 bases, the J end lost 5 bases, and 11 bases lay between the germline ends. Written as DNA, the CDR3 is TGTGCCAGCAGCGGGAGTCTTAAAGATACGCAGTATTTT. This codes for CASSGSLKDTQYF.

The chain recombines TRBV20-1 with TRBJ2-5; 13 bases align to TRBD2. The V segment lost 4 bases and the J segment 5 bases; nucleotides outside the gene matches: 13. CDR3 length: 17 residues. Germline assignment: CDR1 DFQATT and CDR2 SNEGSKA (reference sequence). The CDR3 DNA sequence: TGCAGTGCTACCTCCCCGACTAGCGGGGGGCGGGGTGAGACCCAGTACTTC. Protein: CSATSPTSGGRGETQYF.

The chain links TRBV4-1 to TRBJ2-1; the D gene is possibly TRBD2 (6 bases). The CDR3 length is 17 residues. Trimming shortened V by 3 bases and J by 7 bases, and 22 bases separated the two germline ends. The germline V gene has CDR1 MGHRA and CDR2 YSYEKL. For the CDR3, the DNA is TGCGCCAGCAGCCAGTCACGCGGGATACTTTTGAGGAATGAGCAGTTCTTC. This codes for CASSQSRGILLRNEQFF.